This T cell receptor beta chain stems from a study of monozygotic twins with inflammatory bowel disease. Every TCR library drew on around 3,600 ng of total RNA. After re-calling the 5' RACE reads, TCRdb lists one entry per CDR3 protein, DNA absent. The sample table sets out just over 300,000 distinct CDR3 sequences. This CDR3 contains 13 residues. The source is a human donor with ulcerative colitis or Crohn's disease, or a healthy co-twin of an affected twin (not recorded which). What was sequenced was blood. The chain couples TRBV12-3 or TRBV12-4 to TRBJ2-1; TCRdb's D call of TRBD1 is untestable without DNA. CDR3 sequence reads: CASSFTLVVEQFF.